These T cell receptor beta chains were read from a single sample in a study of response to subunit inactivated influenza vaccine. TCRdb called the RT-PCR reads again in MiXCR, with one record for every CDR3 protein. This table holds fewer than 750,000 distinct CDR3 sequences, around 15% found once. Sample: PBMCs from blood, taken 11 to 12 days after vaccination. The receptors originated from a man in his fifties or sixties who received an inactivated influenza vaccine. CDR3s include the opening cysteine and the closing phenylalanine or tryptophan. The order of the fields is D gene, V gene, J gene, clone size, CDR3 protein, CDR3 DNA. The D gene is left open where the match is weak. Clone size is given for some rows only: seen once, a few or many times, or a class if the clone is expanded.

d_gene: NA; v_gene: TRBV20-1; j_gene: TRBJ1-2; abundance: few; CDR3aa: CSARQDLGTGYTF; CDR3nt: TGCAGTGCCAGACAGGACTTGGGGACTGGCTACACCTTC
d_gene: NA; v_gene: TRBV6-5; j_gene: TRBJ1-1; abundance: NA; CDR3aa: CASRLRGSTEAFF; CDR3nt: TGTGCCAGCAGATTAAGGGGAAGCACTGAAGCTTTCTTT
d_gene: TRBD1; v_gene: TRBV12-3/TRBV12-4; j_gene: TRBJ2-6; abundance: NA; CDR3aa: CASSTTGFQGANVLTF; CDR3nt: TGTGCCAGCAGCACGACAGGGTTCCAGGGGGCCAACGTCCTGACTTTC
d_gene: NA; v_gene: TRBV6-2/TRBV6-3; j_gene: TRBJ2-1; abundance: many; CDR3aa: CASKTLSSYNEQFF; CDR3nt: TGTGCCAGCAAGACCCTGAGCTCCTACAATGAGCAGTTCTTC
d_gene: NA; v_gene: TRBV18; j_gene: TRBJ2-7; abundance: few; CDR3aa: CASSPLGQGNHEQYF; CDR3nt: TGTGCCAGCTCACCTTTGGGGCAGGGGAACCACGAGCAGTACTTC
d_gene: NA; v_gene: TRBV7-9; j_gene: TRBJ2-5; abundance: few; CDR3aa: CASSLWADRETQYF; CDR3nt: TGTGCCAGCAGCTTATGGGCAGATCGCGAGACCCAGTACTTC
d_gene: NA; v_gene: TRBV20-1; j_gene: TRBJ2-4; abundance: NA; CDR3aa: CSVYGLTGKNIQYF; CDR3nt: TGCAGTGTCTATGGGCTGACGGGCAAAAACATTCAGTACTTC
d_gene: NA; v_gene: TRBV29-1; j_gene: TRBJ2-1; abundance: many; CDR3aa: CSVTWGGSYNEQFF; CDR3nt: TGCAGCGTGACTTGGGGAGGCTCCTACAATGAGCAGTTCTTC
d_gene: NA; v_gene: TRBV5-1; j_gene: TRBJ2-7; abundance: NA; CDR3aa: CASSKDGRSYEQYF; CDR3nt: TGCGCCAGCAGTAAGGACGGGCGCTCCTACGAGCAGTACTTC
d_gene: NA; v_gene: TRBV20-1; j_gene: TRBJ2-2; abundance: few; CDR3aa: CSARHVSTGELFF; CDR3nt: TGCAGTGCAAGACACGTGAGCACCGGGGAGCTGTTTTTT
d_gene: NA; v_gene: TRBV19; j_gene: TRBJ2-1; abundance: NA; CDR3aa: CASSIVGGGSYNEQFF; CDR3nt: TGTGCCAGTAGTATAGTTGGGGGAGGTTCCTACAATGAGCAGTTCTTC
d_gene: TRBD1; v_gene: TRBV10-3; j_gene: TRBJ1-3; abundance: few; CDR3aa: CAITPHPPGQGSSGNTIYF; CDR3nt: TGTGCCATCACCCCGCACCCCCCGGGACAGGGTAGCTCTGGAAACACCATATATTTT
d_gene: TRBD1; v_gene: TRBV29-1; j_gene: TRBJ2-2; abundance: NA; CDR3aa: CSGQGNTGELFF; CDR3nt: TGCAGCGGACAGGGAAACACCGGGGAGCTGTTTTTT
d_gene: TRBD2; v_gene: TRBV20-1; j_gene: TRBJ2-1; abundance: NA; CDR3aa: CSASERGGRYNEQFF; CDR3nt: TGCAGTGCTTCAGAGCGGGGCGGACGATACAATGAGCAGTTCTTC
d_gene: NA; v_gene: TRBV7-6; j_gene: TRBJ1-1; abundance: few; CDR3aa: CASSPAQGNTEAFF; CDR3nt: TGTGCCAGCAGCCCAGCCCAAGGGAACACTGAAGCTTTCTTT
d_gene: NA; v_gene: TRBV11-2; j_gene: TRBJ2-7; abundance: few; CDR3aa: CASSLVHSAGRSSYEQYF; CDR3nt: TGTGCCAGCAGCTTAGTTCACTCGGCGGGCAGGAGCTCCTACGAGCAGTACTTC
d_gene: NA; v_gene: TRBV6-5; j_gene: TRBJ2-3; abundance: few; CDR3aa: CASSYSRPATDTQYF; CDR3nt: TGTGCCAGCAGTTACTCGAGGCCTGCCACAGATACGCAGTATTTT
d_gene: TRBD2; v_gene: TRBV20-1; j_gene: TRBJ2-5; abundance: NA; CDR3aa: CSARRAGEPETQYF; CDR3nt: TGCAGTGCTAGGAGAGCGGGAGAGCCAGAGACCCAGTACTTC
d_gene: TRBD1; v_gene: TRBV6-5; j_gene: TRBJ1-5; abundance: NA; CDR3aa: CASSTGTGSQWPQHF; CDR3nt: TGTGCCAGCAGTACTGGGACAGGGTCCCAATGGCCCCAGCATTTT
d_gene: NA; v_gene: TRBV4-2; j_gene: TRBJ1-5; abundance: NA; CDR3aa: CASSRGTHQPQHF; CDR3nt: TGTGCCAGCAGCCGAGGGACGCATCAGCCCCAGCATTTT
d_gene: NA; v_gene: TRBV11-2; j_gene: TRBJ2-1; abundance: few; CDR3aa: CASSLDPPGAAYGEQFF; CDR3nt: TGTGCCAGCAGCTTAGATCCTCCGGGGGCGGCTTACGGTGAGCAGTTCTTC
d_gene: NA; v_gene: TRBV5-1; j_gene: TRBJ1-2; abundance: NA; CDR3aa: CASSQTADYGYTF; CDR3nt: TGCGCCAGCAGCCAGACAGCCGACTATGGCTACACCTTC
d_gene: TRBD1; v_gene: TRBV6-5; j_gene: TRBJ1-1; abundance: few; CDR3aa: CASSYLQGITEAFF; CDR3nt: TGTGCCAGCAGTTATTTACAGGGGATCACTGAAGCTTTCTTT
d_gene: NA; v_gene: TRBV7-6; j_gene: TRBJ1-6; abundance: few; CDR3aa: CASSPRLFDSPLHF; CDR3nt: TGTGCCAGCAGCCCACGGCTTTTCGACTCACCCCTCCACTTT
d_gene: NA; v_gene: TRBV12-3/TRBV12-4; j_gene: TRBJ2-7; abundance: few; CDR3aa: CASSRSQDEQYF; CDR3nt: TGTGCCAGCAGCCGTTCACAGGACGAGCAGTACTTC
d_gene: NA; v_gene: TRBV20-1; j_gene: TRBJ1-5; abundance: few; CDR3aa: CSARNRVEQPQHF; CDR3nt: TGCAGTGCTAGGAACAGGGTGGAGCAGCCCCAGCATTTT
d_gene: NA; v_gene: TRBV4-2; j_gene: TRBJ2-5; abundance: NA; CDR3aa: CASSQDVQVTQYF; CDR3nt: TGTGCCAGCAGCCAAGATGTCCAAGTGACCCAGTACTTC
d_gene: NA; v_gene: TRBV4-1; j_gene: TRBJ1-4; abundance: NA; CDR3aa: CASSQVSGSEKLFF; CDR3nt: TGCGCCAGCAGCCAAGTCTCGGGGTCCGAAAAACTGTTTTTT
d_gene: TRBD2; v_gene: TRBV29-1; j_gene: TRBJ2-1; abundance: few; CDR3aa: CSVLAGGTEQFF; CDR3nt: TGCAGCGTTTTAGCGGGGGGCACAGAGCAGTTCTTC
d_gene: NA; v_gene: TRBV6-2/TRBV6-3; j_gene: TRBJ2-7; abundance: NA; CDR3aa: CASSTGRRGYEQYF; CDR3nt: TGTGCCAGCAGTACTGGGAGGCGGGGCTACGAGCAGTACTTC
d_gene: NA; v_gene: TRBV28; j_gene: TRBJ2-1; abundance: many; CDR3aa: CASSFSAVGMGEQFF; CDR3nt: TGTGCCAGCAGTTTTTCAGCGGTAGGGATGGGTGAGCAGTTCTTC
d_gene: NA; v_gene: TRBV29-1; j_gene: TRBJ2-3; abundance: few; CDR3aa: CSVGVSSTDTQYF; CDR3nt: TGCAGCGTCGGGGTGTCTAGCACAGATACGCAGTATTTT
d_gene: TRBD2; v_gene: TRBV10-3; j_gene: TRBJ2-1; abundance: NA; CDR3aa: CAIIRSSGSSYNEQFF; CDR3nt: TGTGCCATCATCAGAAGTAGCGGGAGCTCCTACAATGAGCAGTTCTTC
d_gene: NA; v_gene: TRBV7-3; j_gene: TRBJ2-2; abundance: few; CDR3aa: CASSHSSNTGELFF; CDR3nt: TGTGCCAGCAGCCACTCCTCGAACACCGGGGAGCTGTTTTTT
d_gene: NA; v_gene: TRBV9; j_gene: TRBJ2-1; abundance: NA; CDR3aa: CASSVDSNAYNEQFF; CDR3nt: TGTGCCAGCAGCGTAGATTCCAACGCCTACAATGAGCAGTTCTTC
d_gene: NA; v_gene: TRBV20-1; j_gene: TRBJ2-7; abundance: NA; CDR3aa: CSAEDRNSYEQYF; CDR3nt: TGCAGTGCTGAGGACCGCAACTCCTACGAGCAGTACTTC
d_gene: NA; v_gene: TRBV5-1; j_gene: TRBJ1-2; abundance: NA; CDR3aa: CASSLHTVTTANNYGYTF; CDR3nt: TGCGCCAGCAGCTTGCATACCGTCACCACGGCGAACAACTATGGCTACACCTTC
d_gene: TRBD1; v_gene: TRBV5-1; j_gene: TRBJ2-1; abundance: once; CDR3aa: CASSLLQGPSYNEQFF; CDR3nt: TGCGCCAGCAGCCTATTACAGGGGCCCTCCTACAATGAGCAGTTCTTC
d_gene: NA; v_gene: TRBV7-9; j_gene: TRBJ1-1; abundance: NA; CDR3aa: CASSQTGRHTEAFF; CDR3nt: TGTGCCAGCAGCCAAACAGGGAGGCACACTGAAGCTTTCTTT
d_gene: NA; v_gene: TRBV3-1; j_gene: TRBJ2-2; abundance: few; CDR3aa: CASSYGRGGNTGELFF; CDR3nt: TGTGCCAGCAGCTACGGGCGGGGAGGCAACACCGGGGAGCTGTTTTTT
d_gene: NA; v_gene: TRBV29-1; j_gene: TRBJ2-3; abundance: NA; CDR3aa: CSALRHPTDTQYF; CDR3nt: TGCAGCGCCCTACGGCACCCCACAGATACGCAGTATTTT
d_gene: NA; v_gene: TRBV11-2; j_gene: TRBJ2-1; abundance: NA; CDR3aa: CASSPDRHNEQFF; CDR3nt: TGTGCCAGCAGTCCGGACAGACACAATGAGCAGTTCTTC
d_gene: NA; v_gene: TRBV10-3; j_gene: TRBJ2-1; abundance: NA; CDR3aa: CAISEGGETEQFF; CDR3nt: TGTGCCATCAGTGAGGGTGGGGAAACTGAGCAGTTCTTC
d_gene: NA; v_gene: TRBV24-1; j_gene: TRBJ2-3; abundance: few; CDR3aa: CATSDQRSPSTDTQYF; CDR3nt: TGTGCCACCAGTGATCAGAGATCTCCTAGCACAGATACGCAGTATTTT
d_gene: NA; v_gene: TRBV7-8; j_gene: TRBJ2-1; abundance: NA; CDR3aa: CASSLERARVYNEQFF; CDR3nt: TGTGCCAGCAGCCTAGAGAGGGCCAGGGTATACAATGAGCAGTTCTTC
d_gene: NA; v_gene: TRBV28; j_gene: TRBJ2-2; abundance: few; CDR3aa: CASSATTISNTGELFF; CDR3nt: TGTGCCAGCAGTGCCACAACTATTTCGAACACCGGGGAGCTGTTTTTT
d_gene: TRBD1; v_gene: TRBV12-3/TRBV12-4; j_gene: TRBJ2-5; abundance: few; CDR3aa: CASSLGAGGLSQYF; CDR3nt: TGTGCCAGCAGTTTAGGGGCAGGGGGTCTGTCCCAGTACTTC
d_gene: TRBD2; v_gene: TRBV2; j_gene: TRBJ2-3; abundance: NA; CDR3aa: CASSSGRGSSTDTQYF; CDR3nt: TGTGCCAGCAGTTCGGGGCGGGGGTCGAGCACAGATACGCAGTATTTT
d_gene: NA; v_gene: TRBV5-1; j_gene: TRBJ1-6; abundance: few; CDR3aa: CASSLAGESYNSPLHF; CDR3nt: TGCGCCAGCAGCTTGGCAGGGGAGTCCTATAATTCACCCCTCCACTTT
d_gene: TRBD1; v_gene: TRBV3-1; j_gene: TRBJ2-7; abundance: NA; CDR3aa: CASSQGRTGNYF; CDR3nt: TGTGCCAGCAGCCAAGGACGGACAGGGAATTACTTC
d_gene: TRBD2; v_gene: TRBV4-2; j_gene: TRBJ2-7; abundance: few; CDR3aa: CASSQVQAGGTYEQYF; CDR3nt: TGTGCCAGCAGCCAAGTACAAGCGGGGGGTACCTACGAGCAGTACTTC
d_gene: TRBD1; v_gene: TRBV9; j_gene: TRBJ2-2; abundance: many; CDR3aa: CASSPGGQGHTGELFF; CDR3nt: TGTGCCAGCAGCCCTGGAGGACAGGGGCACACCGGGGAGCTGTTTTTT
d_gene: NA; v_gene: TRBV20-1; j_gene: TRBJ1-5; abundance: NA; CDR3aa: CSAGRMGNQPQHF; CDR3nt: TGCAGTGCTGGACGGATGGGGAATCAGCCCCAGCATTTT